This passage covers 32 T cell receptor beta chains from one sample sequenced in a study of T cell responses to AZD1222 COVID-19 vaccine. TCRdb's copy holds only in-frame clones and misses some; the assay was immunoSEQ multiplex PCR. Of about 85,000 clones in the sample, roughly 85% were seen once. The specimen comprised peripheral blood, sampled 28 days after the second AZD1222 dose. Source of these receptors: an adult who received the AZD1222 COVID-19 vaccine.

J is TRBJ2-6 and V is TRBV7-3, with no clear D. Germline CDR1 and CDR2: SGHTA and FQGTGA. The V end was cut by 2 bases, the J end by 0 bases, with 2 bases between. The CDR3 is 14 residues long. CDR3 sequence reads: CASSLSSGANVLTF. In DNA form, the CDR3 reads TGTGCCAGCAGCTTATCCTCTGGGGCCAACGTCCTGACTTTC.

The chain couples TRBV5-1 to TRBJ1-2; TRBD1 aligns across 7 bases. CDR3 length: 14 residues. The germline gives CDR1 SGHRS, CDR2 YFSETQ. Losses at the gene ends were 3 bases for V and 1 base for J; bases not matched to a gene: 3. The CDR3 coding sequence is TGCGCCAGCAGCTCCGGGGACAGTAACTATGGCTACACCTTC. Amino acids: CASSSGDSNYGYTF. Complete variable domain (other parts from reference TRBV5-1 and TRBJ1-2): KAGVTQTPRYLIKTRGQQVTLSCSPISGHRSVSWYQQTPGQGLQFLFEYFSETQRNKGNFPGRFSGRQFSNSRSEMNVSTLELGDSALYLCASSSGDSNYGYTFGSGTRLTVV.

The rearrangement links TRBV7-3 to TRBJ1-1, with D perhaps matching TRBD1 (5 bases). This CDR3 has 13 amino acids. Germline V gene lookup returns CDR1 SGHTA and CDR2 FQGTGA. Trimming removed 6 bases from V and 4 bases from J, with 12 bases in between. The CDR3 bases are TGTGCCAGCAGTTACCAGGGTCCCACTGAAGCTTTCTTT. Protein: CASSYQGPTEAFF. Filled out from reference TRBV7-3 and TRBJ1-1, the complete variable domain reads GAGVSQTPSNKVTEKGKYVELRCDPISGHTALYWYRQSLGQGPEFLIYFQGTGAADDSGLPNDRFFAVRPEGSVSTLKIQRTERGDSAVYLCASSYQGPTEAFFGQGTRLTVV.

CDR3 DNA sequence: TGTGCCAGCAGCTTGGGAGGGAGGGGTACGGGTCTGAGCGGCTACACCTTC. Encoded protein: CASSLGGRGTGLSGYTF. The V call is TRBV5-4, the J call TRBJ1-2; D is perhaps TRBD1 (5 bases). With 0 bases removed from V and 8 bases from J, the gap between germline ends came to 23 bases. Per the germline V gene, CDR1 is SGHNT and CDR2 is YYREEE (reference sequence). This CDR3 has 17 residues.

This chain connects TRBV11-2 to TRBJ1-5, with D possibly matching TRBD1 (6 bases). Trimming shortened V by 4 bases and J by 5 bases, and 12 bases separated the two germline ends. Germline CDR1 is SGHAT and CDR2 is FQNNGV. The CDR3 totals 14 residues. Here the CDR3 DNA reads TGTGCCAGCAGCTCAGGGGAATTTCATCAGCCCCAGCATTTT. Its protein is CASSSGEFHQPQHF.

The chain couples TRBV5-1 to TRBJ1-2; D gene ambiguous. The ends were cut back, 0 bases at V and 5 bases at J, with 8 bases in the middle. The CDR3 is made up of 13 amino acids. Germline V gene data show CDR1 as SGHRS and CDR2 as YFSETQ. This CDR3 reads CASSLAGVYGYTF. CDR3 in DNA: TGCGCCAGCAGCTTGGCTGGGGTATATGGCTACACCTTC.

The V call is TRBV7-9, the J call TRBJ1-5; D is uncertain. V dropped 3 bases and J dropped 5 bases, with 8 bases sitting between them. CDR1 is SEHNR and CDR2 is FQNEAQ in the germline V gene (reference sequence). The CDR3 contains 13 residues. The CDR3 is CASSFPGDQPQHF. CDR3 bases: TGTGCCAGCAGCTTCCCCGGGGATCAGCCCCAGCATTTT.

This chain connects TRBV27 to TRBJ2-5, with 10 bases identical to TRBD1. Unmatched junction bases numbered 9, after V lost 4 bases and J lost 4 bases. The germline CDR1 and CDR2 sequences are MNHEY and SMNVEV (reference sequence). This CDR3 has 16 residues. This chain's CDR3 is CASSWLLTGGPETQYF. DNA for the CDR3: TGTGCCAGCAGTTGGCTATTGACAGGGGGCCCAGAGACCCAGTACTTC.

The chain is built from TRBV2 and TRBJ2-1; no firm D call. The germline V gene encodes CDR1 SNHLY and CDR2 FYNNEI. CDR3 length equals 15 residues. Trimming pared 5 bases from V and 0 bases from J, leaving 11 bases between. CDR3 residues: CASSPDQSSYNEQFF. The CDR3 DNA is TGTGCCAGCAGTCCCGACCAAAGCTCCTACAATGAGCAGTTCTTC.

This clone was seen more than once but under ten times. This chain uses TRBV12-3 or TRBV12-4 with TRBJ2-7; 7 nucleotides line up with TRBD1. The length of the CDR3 is 13 residues. The J segment lost 6 bases and the V segment lost 8 bases, leaving 10 bases of the junction unmatched. The CDR3 DNA reads TGTGCCAGCGGCCCTCGGACAGGAGGCGAGCAGTACTTC. Its protein is CASGPRTGGEQYF.

The rearrangement links TRBV28 to TRBJ1-3; weak D call: TRBD1 (5 bases). Trimming pared 8 bases from V and 3 bases from J, leaving 11 bases between. The length of the CDR3 is 13 residues. In germline, CDR1 is MDHEN, CDR2 SYDVKM. CDR3 DNA: TGTGCCAGCCCGGACACCTTTGGAAACACCATATATTTT. It yields the protein CASPDTFGNTIYF.

This clone occurred a few times. The gene calls are TRBV18 and TRBJ2-6, with TRBD1 identical over 11 bases. Per the germline V gene, CDR1 is KGHSH and CDR2 is LQKENI. The CDR3 length is 17 residues. Trimming took 3 bases from V and 2 from J; bases not matched to a gene: 3. CDR3 residues: CASSPRTGGAGANVLTF. The CDR3 DNA sequence: TGTGCCAGCTCACCCCGGACAGGGGGCGCTGGGGCCAACGTCCTGACTTTC.

The V call is TRBV10-1, the J call TRBJ2-1, with 14 nucleotides matching TRBD2. This CDR3 has 17 residues. Germline trimming cut 2 bases from V and 10 bases from J; bases unmatched to any gene: 10. Germline V gene data show CDR1 as WNHNN and CDR2 as SYGVQD (reference sequence). The CDR3 region has the DNA TGCGCCAGCAGTGAGCCCGGGACTAGCGGGAGCCGGGGGGAGCAGTTCTTC. Residues: CASSEPGTSGSRGEQFF.

The V and J genes are TRBV5-1 and TRBJ2-1; a possible D gene is TRBD2 (5 bases). The CDR3 is 13 amino acids. Germline CDR1 and CDR2: SGHRS and YFSETQ. V was trimmed by 3 bases and J by 9 bases, leaving 13 bases between them. This CDR3 is CASSSEGGGEQFF. The DNA of the CDR3 is TGCGCCAGCAGCTCGGAAGGAGGAGGTGAGCAGTTCTTC.

Of note for this clone: The same CDR3 arises from other DNA sequences in this sample as well. The chain has TRBV6-5 and TRBJ1-1, with a weak D call TRBD1 (6 bases). Germline V lookup: CDR1 MNHEY, CDR2 SVGAGI. The CDR3 covers 14 residues. V was pared by 6 bases and J by 0 bases, with 11 bases between. This CDR3 is CASRFQGLNTEAFF. The DNA for the CDR3 is TGTGCCAGCAGGTTCCAGGGGTTGAACACTGAAGCTTTCTTT.

This clone was counted only a few times. The CDR3 reads CASGFGTSGSPTGELFF. CDR3 DNA: TGTGCTAGTGGATTCGGGACTAGCGGGAGCCCTACCGGGGAGCTGTTTTTT. The genes are TRBV12-5 and TRBJ2-2; 14 positions agree with TRBD2. The germline gives CDR1 LGHNT, CDR2 FRNRAP. After removal of 6 bases from V and 5 bases from J, the junction contained 8 bases not matched to a gene. The length of the CDR3 is 17 residues.

This rearrangement joins TRBV24-1 to TRBJ2-2; no definite D call. Germline values: CDR1 KGHDR, CDR2 SFDVKD. This CDR3 has 12 amino acids. The germline V and J ends were trimmed by 1 base and 7 bases, with 3 bases remaining between them. The CDR3 nucleotides read TGTGCCACCAGTGATTTAAGCGGGGAGCTGTTTTTT. Amino acids: CATSDLSGELFF.

The genes are TRBV19 and TRBJ1-3; D gene uncertain. Trimming took off 0 bases at V and 0 bases at J, with 15 bases between the two ends. The germline gives CDR1 LNHDA, CDR2 SQIVND (reference sequence). The CDR3 consists of 18 residues. CDR3 nucleotide sequence: TGTGCCAGTAGTATAGATCAGCGGGGTGGACCCTCTGGAAACACCATATATTTT. It yields the protein CASSIDQRGGPSGNTIYF. Full variable domain (remainder filled in from reference TRBV19 and TRBJ1-3): DGGITQSPKYLFRKEGQNVTLSCEQNLNHDAMYWYRQDPGQGLRLIYYSQIVNDFQKGDIAEGYSVSREKKESFPLTVTSAQKNPTAFYLCASSIDQRGGPSGNTIYFGEGSWLTVV.

The chain recombines TRBV5-6 with TRBJ1-4; D gene uncertain. Trimming shortened V by 1 base and J by 2 bases, and 6 bases separated the two germline ends. This CDR3 contains 14 residues. Germline V gene lookup returns CDR1 SGHDT and CDR2 YYEEEE. The CDR3 region is CASSLRQTNEKLFF. In DNA form, the CDR3 reads TGTGCCAGCAGCTTGCGTCAGACTAATGAAAAACTGTTTTTT.

The chain uses TRBV11-3 and TRBJ2-2, with 7 bases identical to TRBD2. The V segment lost 0 bases and the J segment 8 bases; nucleotides outside the gene matches: 6. Germline CDR1 is SGHNT and CDR2 is YENEEA. The CDR3 is 15 amino acids. In DNA, the CDR3 is TGTGCCAGCAGCTTAGATCGCGGGGGAGTGGGGGAGCTGTTTTTT. Its protein is CASSLDRGGVGELFF.

The genes are TRBV9 and TRBJ1-2; the match to TRBD1 covers 8 bases. CDR1 SGDLS and CDR2 YYNGEE come from the germline V gene. Trimming removed 3 bases from V and 3 bases from J; junction bases left unmatched: 7. The CDR3 is 15 residues long. CDR3 nucleotides: TGTGCCAGCAGCGCCGGACAGGGTGGTCACTATGGCTACACCTTC. It is translated as CASSAGQGGHYGYTF.

In its sample, this clone was seen a few times. In DNA, the CDR3 is TGTGCCACCAGCAGAGATCGTAGAAGCGAGCAGTACTTC. This gives the protein CATSRDRRSEQYF. The V gene is TRBV15, the J gene TRBJ2-7; D gene uncertain. V was clipped by 0 bases and J by 6 bases, with 9 bases between them. From germline, CDR1 is LNHNV and CDR2 YYDKDF (reference sequence). This CDR3 region has 13 residues.

This clone was seen a single time. The junction departs from the called germline gene at one end, perhaps through a read error. The V and J genes are TRBV5-1 and TRBJ1-1; a weak D match, TRBD1 (6 bases). The CDR3 has 14 amino acids. Germline V gene data show CDR1 as SGHRS and CDR2 as YFSETQ. CDR3 sequence: CASSLGGQGFRPHF. DNA for the CDR3: TGCGCCAGCAGCTTGGGGGGCCAGGGGTTTCGGCCGCACTTT.

The table lists this clone with a few counts. The chain couples TRBV4-1 to TRBJ2-1; the D gene is possibly TRBD2 (6 bases). V was pared by 0 bases and J by 6 bases, with 15 bases between. CDR3 length: 16 amino acids. From germline, CDR1 is MGHRA and CDR2 YSYEKL. The chain's CDR3 is CASSQDLGGGGNEQFF. The DNA of the CDR3 is TGCGCCAGCAGCCAAGATTTGGGGGGAGGAGGCAATGAGCAGTTCTTC.

The chain couples TRBV14 to TRBJ2-3; weak D call: TRBD1 (5 bases). Germline V lookup: CDR1 SGHDN, CDR2 FVKESK. V lost 0 bases and J lost 0, with 13 bases in between. The CDR3 is 17 amino acids. The CDR3 reads CASSQDWTTASTDTQYF. Here the CDR3 DNA reads TGTGCCAGCAGCCAAGATTGGACAACGGCTAGCACAGATACGCAGTATTTT.

CDR3 DNA sequence: TGCAGCGTTGAAGATCGAGGCAGGGGGGTTAACTATGGCTACACCTTC. Translating gives CSVEDRGRGVNYGYTF. The chain employs TRBV29-1 and TRBJ1-2; 7 nucleotides line up with TRBD1. CDR1 and CDR2 (germline): SQVTM, ANQGSEA. This CDR3 is built from 16 residues. Losses at the gene ends were 0 bases for V and 1 base for J; bases not matched to a gene: 8.

This chain joins TRBV6-5 and TRBJ2-1; 7 positions agree with TRBD2. The CDR3 sequence is 15 residues long. J was trimmed by 3 bases and V by 7 bases; bases with no gene match: 9. Germline V gene sequence: CDR1 MNHEY, CDR2 SVGAGI. The CDR3 region is CASNSASGDYNEQFF. The CDR3 nucleotides read TGTGCCAGCAATTCGGCTAGCGGCGACTACAATGAGCAGTTCTTC.

The chain links TRBV28 to TRBJ2-2, with D perhaps TRBD1 (6 bases). V gave up 5 bases and J gave up 7 bases, with 23 bases separating them. From germline, CDR1 is MDHEN and CDR2 SYDVKM. The CDR3 extends over 17 amino acids. The CDR3 sequence: CASSALPGQRMSGELFF. CDR3 nucleotides: TGTGCCAGCAGTGCGCTACCGGGACAACGAATGAGCGGGGAGCTGTTTTTT. The whole variable domain, filled in from reference TRBV28 and TRBJ2-2, reads DVKVTQSSRYLVKRTGEKVFLECVQDMDHENMFWYRQDPGLGLRLIYFSYDVKMKEKGDIPEGYSVSREKKERFSLILESASTNQTSMYLCASSALPGQRMSGELFFGEGSRLTVL.

The gene calls are TRBV30 and TRBJ2-5, with D maybe TRBD2 (5 bases). CDR3 length: 14 amino acids. V gave up 4 bases and J gave up 1 base, with 13 bases separating them. Germline V gene lookup returns CDR1 GTSNPN and CDR2 SVGIG (reference sequence). The CDR3 loop reads CAWTPPDSQETQYF. CDR3 in DNA: TGTGCCTGGACCCCCCCGGACTCCCAAGAGACCCAGTACTTC.

V usage is TRBV19 and J usage is TRBJ1-1; D remains ambiguous. V was trimmed by 1 base and J by 0 bases, leaving 9 bases between them. Germline CDR1 LNHDA, CDR2 SQIVND (reference sequence). This CDR3 has 15 residues. CDR3 DNA sequence: TGTGCCAGTAGTATAGGAGAAACCATGAACACTGAAGCTTTCTTT. Protein: CASSIGETMNTEAFF.

The rearrangement joins TRBV6-5 to TRBJ1-1; D gene ambiguous. The CDR3 has 13 residues. The germline V gene has CDR1 MNHEY and CDR2 SVGAGI. V shed 6 bases and J shed 7 bases, with 15 bases lying between them. The CDR3 sequence: CASSTGSRVEAFF. The CDR3 bases are TGTGCCAGCAGCACCGGGTCTCGGGTTGAAGCTTTCTTT.

The CDR3 protein is CASSQTGPYEQYF. CDR3 nucleotide sequence: TGTGCCAGCAGCCAGACAGGTCCCTACGAGCAGTACTTC. The chain uses TRBV5-5 and TRBJ2-7, with D perhaps TRBD1 (6 bases). V was pared by 4 bases and J by 2 bases, with 10 bases between. The germline V gene encodes CDR1 SGHKS and CDR2 YYEKEE (reference sequence). The CDR3 contains 13 residues.